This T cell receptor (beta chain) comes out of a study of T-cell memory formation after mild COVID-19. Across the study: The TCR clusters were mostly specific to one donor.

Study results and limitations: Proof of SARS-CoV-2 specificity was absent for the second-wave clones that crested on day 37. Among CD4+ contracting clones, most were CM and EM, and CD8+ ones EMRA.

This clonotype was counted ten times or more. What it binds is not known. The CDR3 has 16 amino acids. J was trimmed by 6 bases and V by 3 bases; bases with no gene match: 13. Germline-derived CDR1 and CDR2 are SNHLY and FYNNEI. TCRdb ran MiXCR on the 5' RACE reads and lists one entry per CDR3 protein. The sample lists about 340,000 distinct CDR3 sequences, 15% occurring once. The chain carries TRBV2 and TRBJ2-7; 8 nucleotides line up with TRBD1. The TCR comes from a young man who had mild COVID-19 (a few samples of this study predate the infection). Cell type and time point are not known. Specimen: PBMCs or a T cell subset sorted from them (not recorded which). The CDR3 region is CASSEWVQGADGEQYF. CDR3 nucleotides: TGTGCCAGCAGTGAGTGGGTTCAGGGGGCCGACGGCGAGCAGTACTTC.